The clone carrying this TCR beta chain was seen at least ten times. The target antigen is unknown. Amplification of the TCR beta CDR3 regions used RNA transcripts (as template). The first-round RT-PCR employed HTBI primers together with the Qiagen OneStep RT-PCR kit. A multiplex PCR was then performed as the second round. TCRdb re-called the multiplex PCR reads through MiXCR, storing one row per CDR3 protein. The sample shows about 740,000 distinct CDR3 sequences, roughly 41% of them seen only once. All donors with ophthalmopathy were recorded as having moderate-to-severe activity, CAS ≥3, NOSPECS ≥4 and a duration under 3 months. Other autoimmune diseases, uncontrolled infections, pregnancy or lactation led to the exclusion of patients. CDR1 SQVTM and CDR2 ANQGSEA come from the germline V gene. The CDR3 consists of 13 residues. The V and J ends lost 5 bases and 0 bases, in that order; junction bases with no gene match: 0.

The data were taken from a study of Graves' ophthalmopathy and Graves' hyperthyroidism. Study conclusions and caveats: Classification of ophthalmopathy versus stable hyperthyroidism by a 13-signature model yielded 85% to 90% sensitivity and 70% to 83% specificity. Blood also held most thyroid clonotypes expanded above 0.001 frequency.

Material: peripheral blood. This receptor was taken from an adult man with Graves' ophthalmopathy. The rearrangement links TRBV29-1 to TRBJ1-4; 7 positions match TRBD1. CDR3 in amino acids: CSVTGATNEKLFF. The CDR3 DNA is TGCAGCGTTACAGGGGCAACTAATGAAAAACTGTTTTTT.